The 15 T cell receptor beta chains below come from one sample, sequenced in a study of human T cells and chemical hapten exposure. Each CDR3 protein is one row after TCRdb ran MiXCR on the RACE reads. In the table there are 180,000 or so distinct CDR3 sequences, about 15% of which are singletons. Time point given: patch test 1, 2 weeks after DPC sensitization. Treatment noted: therapeutic diphenylcyclopropenone sensitization with weekly scalp DPC. The sample here was whole blood, taken in connection with sensitization to the hapten diphenylcyclopropenone (DPC). The receptors here all came from a woman aged 30 to 39 with alopecia areata. Some clones in this sample may be carry-over from other donors' samples.

This clonotype was detected ten times or more. The V call is TRBV19, the J call TRBJ1-2; D uncertain. The CDR3 sequence is 18 residues long. Germline V lookup: CDR1 LNHDA, CDR2 SQIVND (reference sequence). Trimming removed 5 bases from V and 4 bases from J, with 26 bases in between. CDR3 nucleotides: TGTGCCAGTAGTCACGCCCCAACCACTCAGGCTGCGCCCTATGGCTACACCTTC. Protein: CASSHAPTTQAAPYGYTF. Full variable domain (remainder filled in from reference TRBV19 and TRBJ1-2): DGGITQSPKYLFRKEGQNVTLSCEQNLNHDAMYWYRQDPGQGLRLIYYSQIVNDFQKGDIAEGYSVSREKKESFPLTVTSAQKNPTAFYLCASSHAPTTQAAPYGYTFGSGTRLTVV.

This chain links TRBV2 with TRBJ2-7, with D tentatively TRBD1 (6 bases). The CDR3 contains 14 residues. Germline values: CDR1 SNHLY, CDR2 FYNNEI. V gave up 5 bases and J gave up 6 bases, with 17 bases separating them. The DNA for the CDR3 is TGTGCCAGCAGTTTCCTACAGGGCCCCGGCGAGCAGTACTTC. It specifies CASSFLQGPGEQYF.

V is TRBV29-1 and J is TRBJ1-1, with a tentative D call TRBD1 (6 bases). Germline CDR1 SQVTM, CDR2 ANQGSEA. V was trimmed by 3 bases and J by 7 bases, leaving 9 bases between them. The CDR3 is 11 residues long. The CDR3 DNA sequence: TGCAGCGTTGAGGGGGCGTATGAAGCTTTCTTT. Residues: CSVEGAYEAFF.

This chain links TRBV7-2 with TRBJ2-3; unclear D gene. This CDR3 is built from 14 residues. CDR1 and CDR2 from the germline V gene are SGHTA and FQGNSA. Trimming pared 5 bases from V and 3 bases from J, leaving 12 bases between. CDR3 coding DNA: TGTGCCAGCAGCCCAAAAATAACGACAGATACGCAGTATTTT. It translates to CASSPKITTDTQYF.

This clonotype was counted many times. V and J are TRBV2 and TRBJ2-3, with TRBD1 matching over 9 bases. The CDR3 consists of 13 residues. V trimming: 2 bases; J trimming: 11 bases; junction bases outside the gene matches: 5. The germline V gene encodes CDR1 SNHLY and CDR2 FYNNEI. The DNA for the CDR3 is TGTGCCAGCAGTGAAATCCTGGGACAGGGGCAGTATTTT. This translates into CASSEILGQGQYF. The variable domain in full, completed from reference TRBV2 and TRBJ2-3, reads EPEVTQTPSHQVTQMGQEVILRCVPISNHLYFYWYRQILGQKVEFLVSFYNNEISEKSEIFDDQFSVERPDGSNFTLKIRSTKLEDSAMYFCASSEILGQGQYFGPGTRLTVL.

This clonotype occurred once. One junction end disagrees with the germline gene, perhaps due to a read error. This rearrangement joins TRBV12-3 or TRBV12-4 to TRBJ1-2; unclear D gene. The CDR3 consists of 16 residues. For the CDR3, the DNA is TGTGCCAGCGGTTTACGTATGCTGACAATGGCCTATGGCTACACCTTC. Translating it yields CASGLRMLTMAYGYTF.

The rearrangement joins TRBV24-1 to TRBJ1-5; D is perhaps TRBD1 (5 bases). The ends were cut back, 2 bases at V and 2 bases at J, with 12 bases in the middle. This CDR3 spans 16 amino acids. Germline CDR1 is KGHDR and CDR2 is SFDVKD. The CDR3 sequence: CATSDSGTGGNQPQHF. CDR3 bases: TGTGCCACCAGTGATTCCGGGACTGGTGGCAATCAGCCCCAGCATTTT.

This clonotype has just a few counts. CDR3: CASSVVETNTQYF. The CDR3 bases are TGTGCCAGCAGCGTAGTAGAGACTAATACGCAGTATTTT. This chain links TRBV9 with TRBJ2-3, with D perhaps matching TRBD2 (5 bases). The CDR3 contains 13 residues. Germline values: CDR1 SGDLS, CDR2 YYNGEE. The germline V and J ends were trimmed by 0 bases and 7 bases, with 9 bases remaining between them. The full variable domain, rest sourced from reference TRBV9 and TRBJ2-3, is DSGVTQTPKHLITATGQRVTLRCSPRSGDLSVYWYQQSLDQGLQFLIQYYNGEERAKGNILERFSAQQFPDLHSELNLSSLELGDSALYFCASSVVETNTQYFGPGTRLTVL.

This clonotype was counted many times. This CDR3 is CASSQDLANYGYTF. In DNA, the CDR3 is TGTGCCAGCAGCCAAGATCTGGCTAACTATGGCTACACCTTC. This sequence joins TRBV14 and TRBJ1-2, with D unresolved. Germline V CDR1 and CDR2: SGHDN, FVKESK. CDR3 length: 14 residues. Trimming cost V 0 bases and J 0 bases, with 5 bases left between them. Full variable domain (remainder filled in from reference TRBV14 and TRBJ1-2): EAGVTQFPSHSVIEKGQTVTLRCDPISGHDNLYWYRRVMGKEIKFLLHFVKESKQDESGMPNNRFLAERTGGTYSTLKVQPAELEDSGVYFCASSQDLANYGYTFGSGTRLTVV.

This clonotype was counted a few times. This chain links TRBV28 with TRBJ1-6; D not resolved. V lost 5 bases and J lost 4, with 18 bases in between. Germline V gene sequence: CDR1 MDHEN, CDR2 SYDVKM. The CDR3 is 17 amino acids. CDR3 in DNA: TGTGCCAGCAGTCCTCCATACCGACTGAGGTATAATTCACCCCTCCACTTT. Encoded protein: CASSPPYRLRYNSPLHF.

This clonotype was seen more than once but under ten times. The chain is built from TRBV6-1 and TRBJ2-1; 9 bases match TRBD1. Germline trimming cut 3 bases from V and 8 bases from J; bases unmatched to any gene: 5. This CDR3 contains 14 residues. CDR1 is MNHNS and CDR2 is SASEGT in the germline V gene. The CDR3 loop is CASSEGTGWDEQFF. In nucleotides, the CDR3 is TGTGCCAGCAGTGAGGGGACAGGGTGGGATGAGCAGTTCTTC.

The chain couples TRBV4-1 to TRBJ2-7; D might be TRBD1 (6 bases). The CDR3 runs 15 residues. Trimming removed 1 base from V and 0 bases from J, with 10 bases in between. Germline V gene data show CDR1 as MGHRA and CDR2 as YSYEKL. This CDR3 is CASSQGTAFSYEQYF. CDR3 in DNA: TGCGCCAGCAGCCAAGGGACAGCCTTCTCCTACGAGCAGTACTTC.

This clonotype was counted only a few times. The chain combines TRBV3-2 with TRBJ1-6; TRBD1, as called in the table, went unchecked against the DNA. TRBV3-2 is an annotated pseudogene. The CDR3 loop spans 17 amino acids. The CDR3 here is CASSQDGTARRHSPLHF. The CDR3 DNA reads TGTGCCAGCAGCCAAGATGGTACAGCCCGGCGCCATTCACCCCTCCACTTT.

This clonotype was counted between two and nine times. The DNA of the CDR3 is TGTGCCAGCACCCTAAGAGGGACTAATGAAAAACTGTTTTTT. Translated, it gives CASTLRGTNEKLFF. The J gene is TRBJ1-4, the V gene TRBV12-3 or TRBV12-4; D remains unclear. The CDR3 is 14 residues long. V lost 7 bases and J lost 2, with 11 bases in between.

This clonotype was counted at least ten times. V gene TRBV7-2 combines with J gene TRBJ1-1; TRBD1 is a possible D gene (5 bases). The V end was cut by 2 bases, the J end by 3 bases, with 16 bases between. CDR3 length equals 16 residues. Germline loops: CDR1 SGHTA, CDR2 FQGNSA. The DNA of the CDR3 is TGTGCCAGCAGCTTATTGAGACCCTCAGGGTACACTGAAGCTTTCTTT. Its translation is CASSLLRPSGYTEAFF.